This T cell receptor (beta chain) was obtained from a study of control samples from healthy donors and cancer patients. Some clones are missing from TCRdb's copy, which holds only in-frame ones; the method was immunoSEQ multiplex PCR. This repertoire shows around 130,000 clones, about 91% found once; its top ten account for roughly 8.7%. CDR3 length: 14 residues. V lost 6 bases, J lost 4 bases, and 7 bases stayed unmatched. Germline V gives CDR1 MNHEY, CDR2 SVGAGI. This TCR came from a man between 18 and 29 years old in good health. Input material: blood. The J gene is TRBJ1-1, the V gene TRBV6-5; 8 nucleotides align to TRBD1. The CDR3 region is CASRLTGATTEAFF. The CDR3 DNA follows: TGTGCCAGCAGGTTGACAGGGGCGACCACTGAAGCTTTCTTT.